This T cell receptor (beta chain) was identified in a study of Graves' ophthalmopathy and Graves' hyperthyroidism. RNA transcripts were the source from which TCR beta CDR3 regions were amplified. The workflow started with a first-round RT-PCR run with HTBI primers and then moved on to a second-round multiplex PCR. A single record per CDR3 protein comes from TCRdb applying MiXCR to the multiplex PCR reads. The table lists around 340,000 distinct CDR3 sequences, about a sixth of them singletons. In this sample, this clonotype turned up many times. The sequenced material came from peripheral blood. The receptor's source is an adult man with Graves' ophthalmopathy.

CDR3 loop: CSAHHGQGRDQYF. CDR3 DNA sequence: TGCAGTGCCCACCACGGACAGGGCCGGGACCAGTACTTC. The rearrangement uses TRBV20-1 and TRBJ2-5; 8 bases are shared with TRBD1. This CDR3 has 13 amino acids. V gave up 6 bases and J gave up 10 bases; unmatched junction bases: 13. The germline CDR1 and CDR2 sequences are DFQATT and SNEGSKA (reference sequence).